This TCR beta chain was recorded in a study of blood T cell repertoires in COVID-19. As for this clone: The sample carries other DNA sequences with the same CDR3.

The repertoire was sequenced with immunoSEQ multiplex PCR; TCRdb's copy has only in-frame clones and lacks some. The data hold 78,000 or so clones, with over 75% observed a single time. The germline V gene encodes CDR1 KGHDR and CDR2 SFDVKD. J gave up 5 bases and V 4 bases, and 5 bases lay outside the gene matches. The CDR3 consists of 15 residues. The sample was peripheral blood. The chain couples TRBV24-1 to TRBJ2-2; 8 nucleotides agree with TRBD2. The sequence was obtained from a man older than 75 with acute or convalescent COVID-19. The CDR3 is CATSDPSGGTGELFF. In DNA form, the CDR3 reads TGTGCCACCAGTGACCCGTCGGGGGGGACCGGGGAGCTGTTTTTT.